This T cell receptor (beta chain) was identified in a study of CD8+CD57+ T cells in acquired aplastic anemia. Study background: Sorted CD4+ and CD8+ cells gave an average of roughly 3.3 ug of DNA. Study conclusions and caveats: Patients shared approximately 30 CD8+ CDR3 sequences with controls.

Sequencing was done on patients that had shown CD8+CD57+ cell expansion by flow cytometry. The CDR3 is 14 residues long. Trimming left V 7 bases short and J 2 bases short, with 17 bases between. Germline V lookup: CDR1 SQVTM, CDR2 ANQGSEA. Genomic DNA constituted the template upon which TCR beta VDJ and CDR3 profiling was performed. TCRdb recomputed calls from the reads with MiXCR, one row per CDR3 protein. Here the sample spans about 120,000 distinct CDR3 sequences, about two fifths being singletons. Comment on this clonotype: No antigen is known for it.

The J gene is TRBJ1-1, the V gene TRBV29-1; D possibly corresponds to TRBD1 (5 bases). Sequencing input: sorted CD4+, CD8+, or CD8+CD57+ T cells (not recorded which) from PBMCs. This clonotype was obtained from a human donor with aplastic anemia. CDR3 residues: CSARRDGGNTEAFF. The CDR3 DNA is TGCAGCGCCCGAAGGGACGGGGGTAACACTGAAGCTTTCTTT.